The rows below give T cell receptor beta chains drawn from one sample of a study of blood T cell repertoires in COVID-19. Assay used: immunoSEQ multiplex PCR; TCRdb lists only in-frame clones, some missing. The sample carries about 250,000 clones, about 79% recorded once. What was sequenced was peripheral blood. These TCRs come from an elderly man with acute or convalescent COVID-19. The CDR3 runs from the conserved cysteine through the conserved F or W. A D gene is named only where the DNA matches it firmly. Clone size is stated in some rows and not others, as once, few, many or a class when expanded.

.	TRBJ1-1	.	TRBV3-1/TRBV3-2	CASRGSGENTEAFF	TGTGCCAGCAGAGGTAGCGGGGAGAACACTGAAGCTTTCTTT
many	TRBJ1-5	.	TRBV7-8	CASSLRREGGVIGNQPQHF	TGTGCCAGCAGCTTACGCAGGGAGGGTGGGGTCATCGGCAATCAGCCCCAGCATTTT
.	TRBJ1-6	.	TRBV6-5	CASSRSSYNSPLHF	TGTGCCAGCAGTCGGAGCTCCTATAATTCACCCCTCCACTTT
.	TRBJ2-7	.	TRBV20-1	CSGKDNYEQYF	TGCAGTGGTAAGGACAACTACGAGCAGTACTTC
.	TRBJ1-2	.	TRBV18	CASSPGSGNYGYTF	TGTGCCAGCTCACCGGGTTCCGGGAACTATGGCTACACCTTC
.	TRBJ1-4	TRBD1	TRBV19	CASSMTGTGLEKLFF	TGTGCCAGTAGTATGACCGGGACAGGGCTTGAAAAACTGTTTTTT
.	TRBJ2-5	TRBD2	TRBV4-2	CASSLTSGLQETQYF	TGTGCCAGCAGCCTCACTAGCGGGCTCCAAGAGACCCAGTACTTC
.	TRBJ2-1	.	TRBV5-1	CASSPEGLSSYNEQFF	TGCGCCAGCAGTCCCGAGGGCCTTAGCTCCTACAATGAGCAGTTCTTC
.	TRBJ2-2	TRBD2	TRBV3-1/TRBV3-2	CASSAQGLAGTGGELFF	TGTGCCAGCAGCGCCCAGGGGCTAGCGGGGACTGGCGGGGAGCTGTTTTTT
.	TRBJ1-5	.	TRBV18	CASSPGGNQPQHF	TGTGCCAGCTCACCGGGAGGCAATCAGCCCCAGCATTTT
.	TRBJ2-2	TRBD2	TRBV19	CASSKAGGSLTGELFF	TGTGCCAGTAGTAAAGCGGGAGGGTCCCTCACCGGGGAGCTGTTTTTT
once	TRBJ2-7	.	TRBV25-1	CASSFGEYF	TGTGCCAGCAGTTTTGGAGAGTACTTC
few	TRBJ1-5	.	TRBV19	CASSIAGIRQPQHF	TGTGCCAGTAGTATAGCGGGGATCCGTCAGCCCCAGCATTTT
.	TRBJ2-1	.	TRBV11-2	CASSLVRVSYNEQFF	TGTGCCAGCAGCTTGGTCAGGGTTTCCTACAATGAGCAGTTCTTC
few	TRBJ2-6	TRBD1	TRBV7-9	CASSFADRPLSGANVLTF	TGTGCCAGCAGCTTCGCGGACAGGCCCCTCTCTGGGGCCAACGTCCTGACTTTC
few	TRBJ2-7	TRBD1	TRBV2	CASRTGTGDYEQYF	TGTGCCAGCAGAACCGGGACAGGGGACTACGAGCAGTACTTC
.	TRBJ2-7	.	TRBV6-6	CASSYSAYPSYEQYF	TGTGCCAGCAGTTACTCGGCATATCCATCCTACGAGCAGTACTTC
.	TRBJ2-3	TRBD1	TRBV19	CASRPGTNRGRIGTDTQYF	TGTGCCAGTAGGCCAGGAACAAACAGGGGGCGCATAGGCACAGATACGCAGTATTTT
.	TRBJ2-5	.	TRBV14	CASSQDYGPRETQYF	TGTGCCAGCAGCCAAGATTATGGGCCCCGGGAGACCCAGTACTTC
.	TRBJ2-7	TRBD2	TRBV18	CASSPGTRPYEQYF	TGTGCCAGCTCACCCGGGACTAGACCCTACGAGCAGTACTTC
.	TRBJ1-1	.	TRBV18	CASSLNGQRNTEAFF	TGTGCCAGCTCACTGAATGGACAGAGGAACACTGAAGCTTTCTTT
.	TRBJ1-3	TRBD1	TRBV5-4	CATGQVANTIYF	TGTGCCACCGGACAGGTGGCAAACACCATATATTTT
.	TRBJ2-7	.	TRBV5-1	CASSLDRVGEQYF	TGCGCCAGCAGCTTGGACAGGGTGGGGGAGCAGTACTTC
once	TRBJ2-7	TRBD1	TRBV6-5	CASTLGGQGRNEQYF	TGTGCCAGCACCCTAGGGGGACAGGGGAGGAACGAGCAGTACTTC
.	TRBJ2-7	TRBD1	TRBV18	CASSPGQGAWLYEQYF	TGTGCCAGCTCACCGGGACAGGGGGCTTGGTTATACGAGCAGTACTTC
.	TRBJ1-2	TRBD1	TRBV3-1/TRBV3-2	CASSPTRGQGAYGYTF	TGTGCCAGCAGCCCCACCCGGGGGCAGGGGGCCTATGGCTACACCTTC